Listed below are T cell receptor beta chains from one sample, sequenced in a study of molecular identifiers for immune sequencing clone quantification. TCRdb independently ran MiXCR on the PCR reads; one entry per CDR3 protein. Here the sample spans 250,000 to 400,000 distinct CDR3 sequences, about a fifth being singletons. Sequencing was carried out using naive CD8+ T cells from blood, with Jurkat cell RNA spiked in. The receptors were gathered from a human donor in good health. Some libraries in this study had Jurkat cell RNA spiked in. CDR3s include the opening cysteine and the closing phenylalanine or tryptophan. The order of the fields is V gene, clone size, D gene, J gene, CDR3 DNA, CDR3 protein. The D gene is left open where the match is weak. Only part of the rows carry a size: once, few, many, or a class if the clone is expanded.

>TRBV27|many|-|TRBJ1-2
TGTGCCAGCAGGGGTCTCGGCGGGAATTATGGCTACACCTTC
CASRGLGGNYGYTF
>TRBV20-1|-|TRBD1|TRBJ2-7
TGCAGTGCGACGGATTTTTTGGGCAGGGGGTTATCCTACGAGCAGTACTTC
CSATDFLGRGLSYEQYF
>TRBV14|many|TRBD1|TRBJ1-1
TGTGCCAGCAGCTCTCACAGGGGTGGTGACACTGAAGCTTTCTTT
CASSSHRGGDTEAFF
>TRBV4-2|many|TRBD2|TRBJ2-5
TGTGCCAGCAGCCAAGAAGTAGCGGGAGTGGTGGAGACCCAGTACTTC
CASSQEVAGVVETQYF
>TRBV10-2|once|-|TRBJ2-3
TGCGCCAGCAGTGAAGCGGAGCGGGGCACAGATACGCAGTATTTT
CASSEAERGTDTQYF
>TRBV20-1|many|-|TRBJ1-3
TGCAGTGCTAGTAGCCGGACTGGAAACACCATATATTTT
CSASSRTGNTIYF
>TRBV4-1|-|-|TRBJ2-2
TGCGCCAGCAGCGCGCCGGGACGTAACACCGGGGAGCCGTTTTTT
CASSAPGRNTGEPFF
>TRBV4-3|many|-|TRBJ1-2
TGCGCCAGCAGCCAAGATCAAACAGCTAACTATGGCTACACCTTC
CASSQDQTANYGYTF
>TRBV21-1|many|-|TRBJ2-4
TGTGCCAGCAGCAAAGAGTCAAGGGGTCCCACCGGGGACATTCAGTACTTC
CASSKESRGPTGDIQYF
>TRBV13|many|TRBD2|TRBJ2-2
TGTGCCAGCAGCCCCGGAGCGGGGGGCACTTTTGGGGAGCTGTTTTTT
CASSPGAGGTFGELFF
>TRBV7-9|many|TRBD1|TRBJ1-4
TGTGCCAGCAGCTCATTTGACAGGGGGCATTCTAATGAAAAACTGTTTTTT
CASSSFDRGHSNEKLFF
>TRBV4-1|few|TRBD1|TRBJ2-2
TGCGCCAGCAGCCACCGGGGGACAGGGGAGATTGGGGAGCTGTTTTTT
CASSHRGTGEIGELFF
>TRBV5-5|many|-|TRBJ1-1
TGTGCCAGCAGAGACGCCAACACTGAAGCTTTCTTT
CASRDANTEAFF
>TRBV29-1|many|-|TRBJ2-3
TGCAGCGTTGAAGCAAAGCGAAGCACAGATACGCAGTATTTT
CSVEAKRSTDTQYF
>TRBV7-6|once|-|TRBJ2-7
TGTGCCAACGAACAGGGGGGGTCCTACGAGCAGTACTTC
CANEQGGSYEQYF
>TRBV24-1|many|-|TRBJ1-5
TGTGCCACCGGGCGGGGGGGGAATCAGCCCCAGCATTTT
CATGRGGNQPQHF
>TRBV9|few|-|TRBJ2-1
TGTGCCAGCAGCGTAGGAATAGGGACCGATGAGCAGTTCTTC
CASSVGIGTDEQFF
>TRBV7-2|many|-|TRBJ2-5
TGTGCCAGCAGCTTAGAGCCGCAAGAGACCCAGTACTTC
CASSLEPQETQYF
>TRBV24-1|-|-|TRBJ2-2
TGTGCCACCAGTGATTTAACCAGGGAGGAGACCACCGGGGAGCTGTTTTTT
CATSDLTREETTGELFF
>TRBV20-1|many|TRBD2|TRBJ2-3
TGCAGTGCTAGTTTAGCGGGGGTCACAGATACGCAGTATTTT
CSASLAGVTDTQYF